The 18 T cell receptor beta chains in this list originate from one sample, sequenced in a study of Graves' ophthalmopathy and Graves' hyperthyroidism. The TCR beta CDR3 regions underwent amplification from RNA transcripts. RT-PCR was first run with HTBI primers, then multiplex PCR in a second round. MiXCR, run by TCRdb on the multiplex PCR reads, gives a single entry per CDR3 protein. The repertoire consists of some 1.1 million distinct CDR3 sequences, with 35% to 40% occurring once and the leading ten covering 11%. The specimen sequenced was peripheral blood or thyroid tissue (not recorded which). These receptors were obtained from an adult man with Graves' hyperthyroidism.

This clonotype came up a few times. V and J are TRBV4-3 and TRBJ1-3; no firm D call. There are 14 residues in the CDR3. Trimming took 2 bases from V and 0 from J, leaving 5 bases between them. Germline CDR1 is LGHNA and CDR2 is YSLEER. The CDR3 sequence: CASSQMSSGNTIYF. CDR3 sequence (DNA): TGCGCCAGCAGCCAAATGAGCTCTGGAAACACCATATATTTT.

V and J are TRBV15 and TRBJ2-5; D ambiguous. Per germline, CDR1 LNHNV and CDR2 YYDKDF (reference sequence). The germline V and J ends were trimmed by 1 base and 1 base, with 13 bases remaining between them. CDR3 size: 16 residues. The CDR3 DNA is TGTGCCACCAGCAGAGTTGGGGTGGCTGGCCAAGAGACCCAGTACTTC. Its translation is CATSRVGVAGQETQYF.

The chain joins TRBV7-9 to TRBJ2-5, with unresolved D. Trimming removed 4 bases at V and 5 bases at J, with 8 bases between. CDR1 and CDR2 (germline): SEHNR, FQNEAQ (reference sequence). CDR3 length equals 12 residues. This CDR3 is CASSSNWETQYF. CDR3 nucleotides: TGTGCCAGCAGCTCCAATTGGGAGACCCAGTACTTC.

Comment on this clonotype: The conserved closing phenylalanine or tryptophan is absent in this CDR3, likely reflecting a read error. The chain joins TRBV7-9 to TRBJ1-1; 9 nucleotides line up with TRBD1. J was trimmed by 11 bases and V by 5 bases; bases with no gene match: 9. This CDR3 has 13 amino acids. Germline CDR1 reads SEHNR; CDR2 reads FQNEAQ (reference sequence). CDR3 sequence: CASSEQGAGTAFL. The CDR3 DNA sequence: TGTGCCAGCAGCGAACAGGGGGCGGGCACTGCTTTCCTT.

This clonotype appeared many times. The genes are TRBV3-1 and TRBJ2-5; D may be TRBD1 or TRBD2 (5 bases each). From germline, CDR1 is LGHDT and CDR2 YNNKEL (reference sequence). V shed 4 bases and J shed 6 bases, with 18 bases lying between them. The CDR3 consists of 15 residues. The CDR3 here is CASSPLSGSGKTQYF. The CDR3 coding sequence is TGTGCCAGCAGCCCTCTGAGCGGATCAGGGAAGACCCAGTACTTC.

Notes on this clonotype: This sequence may be a read error, since a much larger clone differs from it by one base. The rearrangement links TRBV7-9 to TRBJ1-6; 7 positions match TRBD1. There are 15 residues in the CDR3. Germline CDR1 and CDR2: SEHNR and FQNEAQ (reference sequence). The CDR3 loop is CASSQGTDYDSPLHF. In DNA, the CDR3 is TGTGCCAGCAGCCAAGGGACAGACTATGATTCACCCCTCCACTTT.

This clonotype has at least ten counts. The rearrangement uses TRBV20-1 and TRBJ2-6, with TRBD2 matching 11 bases. After removal of 1 base from V and 0 bases from J, the junction contained 5 bases not matched to a gene. The CDR3 loop spans 18 amino acids. CDR1 DFQATT and CDR2 SNEGSKA come from the germline V gene (reference sequence). The CDR3 sequence: CSARGGTSGFSGANVLTF. CDR3 nucleotide sequence: TGCAGTGCTAGAGGGGGGACTAGCGGATTCTCTGGGGCCAACGTCCTGACTTTC.

Many counts were recorded for this clonotype. The V and J genes are TRBV13 and TRBJ1-1; TRBD1 matches 9 bases. The V segment lost 2 bases and the J segment 1 base; nucleotides outside the gene matches: 2. Germline values: CDR1 PRHDT, CDR2 FYEKMQ (reference sequence). The CDR3 has 15 residues. CDR3 protein: CASSLLGQGNTEAFF. The CDR3 DNA follows: TGTGCCAGCAGCTTATTGGGACAGGGGAACACTGAAGCTTTCTTT.

As to this clonotype: This may be a read error: a much more frequent sequence differs by one nucleotide. The chain joins TRBV28 to TRBJ2-7; D assignment may be TRBD1 or TRBD2 (5 bases each). The CDR3 has 12 residues. CDR1 and CDR2 from the germline V gene are MDHEN and SYDVKM. The CDR3 bases are TGTGTCAGCAGTCAGGGACCCTACGAGCAGTACTTC. This sequence encodes CVSSQGPYEQYF.

V and J are TRBV9 and TRBJ2-7; weak D call: TRBD1 (6 bases). The CDR3 length is 14 residues. The germline V and J ends were trimmed by 0 bases and 6 bases, with 13 bases remaining between them. CDR1 and CDR2 from the germline V gene are SGDLS and YYNGEE. The CDR3 DNA reads as TGTGCCAGCAGCGTAGAGGGACACCCGAGCGAGCAGTACTTC. Translation: CASSVEGHPSEQYF.

This clonotype was seen a few times. The gene calls are TRBV4-3 and TRBJ1-4; TRBD1 matches at 7 bases. This CDR3 contains 16 residues. Germline values: CDR1 LGHNA, CDR2 YSLEER. Losses at the gene ends were 2 bases for V and 3 bases for J; bases not matched to a gene: 6. CDR3 in amino acids: CASSQLTGTANEKLFF. The CDR3 DNA reads TGCGCCAGCAGCCAATTAACCGGGACAGCTAATGAAAAACTGTTTTTT.

This clonotype appeared many times. The rearrangement joins TRBV7-8 to TRBJ2-7; 8 nucleotides align to TRBD1. Germline CDR1 is SGHVS and CDR2 is FQNEAQ. The CDR3 extends over 13 amino acids. Trimming at V came to 5 bases and at J to 7 bases, leaving 7 bases not matched to a gene. The CDR3 nucleotides read TGTGCCAGCAGCCAAGGACAGGGAAGGGAGCAGTACTTC. Translation: CASSQGQGREQYF.

This clonotype was detected many times. A clone one base away is much larger, so this may be a read error. The gene calls are TRBV5-6 and TRBJ1-2; D unclear. The CDR3 is made up of 12 amino acids. Germline lookup yields CDR1 SGHDT and CDR2 YYEEEE. V lost 2 bases, J lost 0 bases, and 2 bases lay in between. The CDR3 bases are TGTGCCAGCAGCTTTACTAACTATGGCTACACCTTC. Translating gives CASSFTNYGYTF.

To note about this clonotype: The conserved final phenylalanine or tryptophan is absent from the CDR3, which likely points to a read error. The chain links TRBV7-9 to TRBJ1-5; D perhaps matches TRBD1 (6 bases). The CDR3 sequence is 15 residues long. The germline V and J ends were trimmed by 5 bases and 8 bases, with 19 bases remaining between them. The V gene's germline CDR1 is SEHNR and CDR2 FQNEAQ (reference sequence). The DNA for the CDR3 is TGTGCCAGCAGCCAAGGGGGAGGCGAATTGGAGCCCCAGCATGTT. It is translated as CASSQGGGELEPQHV.

The table lists this clonotype with a few counts. V is TRBV20-1 and J is TRBJ2-7; D gene unclear. Per germline, CDR1 DFQATT and CDR2 SNEGSKA (reference sequence). The CDR3 spans 14 residues. Trimming cost V 4 bases and J 1 base, with 14 bases left between them. The CDR3 DNA reads as TGCAGTGCTATATCGAGGCAGACATCCTACGAGCAGTACTTC. Translation: CSAISRQTSYEQYF.

The chain joins TRBV15 to TRBJ1-6; tentatively, D is TRBD1 (5 bases). CDR3 size: 14 residues. Trimming took 0 bases from V and 9 from J, leaving 9 bases between them. CDR1 LNHNV and CDR2 YYDKDF come from the germline V gene (reference sequence). CDR3 sequence reads: CATSRDPGGSPLHF. In nucleotides, the CDR3 is TGTGCCACCAGCAGAGACCCGGGGGGTTCACCCCTCCACTTT.

This chain connects TRBV29-1 to TRBJ2-5, with 9 bases that match TRBD2. This CDR3 has 15 amino acids. CDR1 SQVTM and CDR2 ANQGSEA come from the germline V gene. Trimming took 0 bases from V and 0 from J; bases not matched to a gene: 2. The CDR3 DNA is TGCAGCGTTGAAGAAAGCGGGAGGCACCAAGAGACCCAGTACTTC. Translation gives CSVEESGRHQETQYF. Based on the CDR3 plus reference TRBV29-1 and TRBJ2-5, the full variable domain is SAVISQKPSRDICQRGTSLTIQCQVDSQVTMMFWYRQQPGQSLTLIATANQGSEATYESGFVIDKFPISRPNLTFSTLTVSNMSPEDSSIYLCSVEESGRHQETQYFGPGTRLLVL.

V is TRBV20-1 and J is TRBJ2-5, with D perhaps being TRBD1 or TRBD2 (7 bases each). CDR1 and CDR2 from the germline V gene are DFQATT and SNEGSKA (reference sequence). The length of the CDR3 is 13 residues. The V end lost 5 bases, the J end lost 7 bases, and 17 bases lay between the germline ends. The CDR3 loop reads CSAAGGGRGTQYF. The DNA for the CDR3 is TGCAGTGCTGCAGGGGGGGGGAGGGGGACCCAGTACTTC.